This T cell receptor (beta chain) stems from a study of blood T cell repertoires in COVID-19. Across the study: COVID-19 samples from acute and convalescent phases originated in the United States, Italy and Spain. In each case, the material was cDNA or gDNA derived from T cells, B-cell-depleted T cells, or PBMCs.

Trimming removed 0 bases from V and 5 bases from J, with 16 bases in between. Germline values: CDR1 LGHDT, CDR2 YNNKEL (reference sequence). This CDR3 has 16 amino acids. Original analysis: Amplification of reference gene primers was used by the study to estimate nucleated cell counts. Libraries were prepared by immunoSEQ multiplex PCR; TCRdb keeps only in-frame clonotypes and omits some of them. The DNA was the basis for D and trimming; V, J and clone size are from that table. This table has about 65,000 clones, 80% to 95% appearing once. The chain joins TRBV3-1 (or the pseudogene TRBV3-2) to TRBJ2-5; TRBD2 might be the D (5 bases). The sequenced sample consisted of peripheral blood. The TCR was taken from a man between 65 and 80 years old with active COVID-19. The CDR3 spells CASSQDKLIGVETQYF. The CDR3 DNA is TGTGCCAGCAGCCAAGATAAATTGATCGGGGTGGAGACCCAGTACTTC.